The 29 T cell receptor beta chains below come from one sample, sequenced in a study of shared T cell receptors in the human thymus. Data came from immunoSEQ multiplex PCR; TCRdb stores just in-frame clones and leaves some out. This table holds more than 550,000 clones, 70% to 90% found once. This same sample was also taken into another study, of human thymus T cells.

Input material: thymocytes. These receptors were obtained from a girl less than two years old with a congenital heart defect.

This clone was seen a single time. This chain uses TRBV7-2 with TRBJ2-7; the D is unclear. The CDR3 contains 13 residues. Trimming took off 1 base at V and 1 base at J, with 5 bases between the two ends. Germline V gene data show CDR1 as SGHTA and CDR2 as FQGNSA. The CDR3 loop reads CASSLVYSYEQYF. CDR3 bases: TGTGCCAGCAGCTTAGTGTATTCCTACGAGCAGTACTTC. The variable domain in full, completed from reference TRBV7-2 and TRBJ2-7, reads GAGVSQSPSNKVTEKGKDVELRCDPISGHTALYWYRQSLGQGLEFLIYFQGNSAPDKSGLPSDRFSAERTGGSVSTLTIQRTQQEDSAVYLCASSLVYSYEQYFGPGTRLTVT.

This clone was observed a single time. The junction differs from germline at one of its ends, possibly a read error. The DNA of the CDR3 is TGTGCCAGCAGTTACTCGGAGTCGTTCGACTTC. Its protein product is CASSYSESFDF. The genes are TRBV6-6 and TRBJ2-7; no reliable D call. The CDR3 has 11 residues. Germline loops: CDR1 MNHNY, CDR2 SVGAGI (reference sequence).

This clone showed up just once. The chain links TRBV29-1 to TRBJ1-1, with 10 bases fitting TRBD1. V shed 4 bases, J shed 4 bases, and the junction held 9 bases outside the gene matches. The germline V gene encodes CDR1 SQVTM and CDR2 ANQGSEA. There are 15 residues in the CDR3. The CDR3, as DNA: TGCAGCGTTGCCCGACAGGGGGCGCGTGGCACTGAAGCTTTCTTT. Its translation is CSVARQGARGTEAFF.

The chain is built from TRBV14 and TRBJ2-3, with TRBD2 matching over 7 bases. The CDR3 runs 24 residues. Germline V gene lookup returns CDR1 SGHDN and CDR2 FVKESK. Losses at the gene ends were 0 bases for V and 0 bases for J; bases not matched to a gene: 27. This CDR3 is CASSQDSGGNSPTIWRISTDTQYF. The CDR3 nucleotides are TGTGCCAGCAGCCAAGACTCGGGGGGTAACTCCCCAACCATATGGAGAATTAGCACAGATACGCAGTATTTT.

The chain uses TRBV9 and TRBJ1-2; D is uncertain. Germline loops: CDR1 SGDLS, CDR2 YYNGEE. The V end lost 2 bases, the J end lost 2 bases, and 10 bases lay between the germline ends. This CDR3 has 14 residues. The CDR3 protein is CASSVYKTNYGYTF. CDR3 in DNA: TGTGCCAGCAGCGTCTACAAGACAAACTATGGCTACACCTTC.

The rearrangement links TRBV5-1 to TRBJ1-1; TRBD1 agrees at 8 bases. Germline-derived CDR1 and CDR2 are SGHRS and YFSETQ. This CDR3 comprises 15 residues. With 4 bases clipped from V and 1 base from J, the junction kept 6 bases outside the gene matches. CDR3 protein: CASSPIDRGNTEAFF. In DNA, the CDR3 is TGCGCCAGCAGCCCCATAGACAGGGGGAACACTGAAGCTTTCTTT. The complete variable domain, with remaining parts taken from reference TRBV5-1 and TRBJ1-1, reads KAGVTQTPRYLIKTRGQQVTLSCSPISGHRSVSWYQQTPGQGLQFLFEYFSETQRNKGNFPGRFSGRQFSNSRSEMNVSTLELGDSALYLCASSPIDRGNTEAFFGQGTRLTVV.

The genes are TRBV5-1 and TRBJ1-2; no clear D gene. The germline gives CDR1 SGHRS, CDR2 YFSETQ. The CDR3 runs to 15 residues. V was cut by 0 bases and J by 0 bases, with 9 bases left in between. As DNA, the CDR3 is TGCGCCAGCAGCTTGGCCGAGGAAACTAACTATGGCTACACCTTC. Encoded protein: CASSLAEETNYGYTF.

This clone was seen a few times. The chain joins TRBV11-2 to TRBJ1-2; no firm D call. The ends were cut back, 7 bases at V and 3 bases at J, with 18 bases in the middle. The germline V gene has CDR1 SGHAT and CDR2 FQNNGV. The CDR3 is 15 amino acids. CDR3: CASTHREAAYYGYTF. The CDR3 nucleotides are TGTGCCAGCACCCATAGGGAGGCGGCCTACTATGGCTACACCTTC.

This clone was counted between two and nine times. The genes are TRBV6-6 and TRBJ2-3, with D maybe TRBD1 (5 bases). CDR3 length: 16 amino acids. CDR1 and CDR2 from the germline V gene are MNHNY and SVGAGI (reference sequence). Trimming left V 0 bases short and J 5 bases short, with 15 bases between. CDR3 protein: CASSYSGQGKGDTQYF. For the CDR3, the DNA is TGTGCCAGCAGTTACTCGGGGCAGGGAAAGGGAGATACGCAGTATTTT.

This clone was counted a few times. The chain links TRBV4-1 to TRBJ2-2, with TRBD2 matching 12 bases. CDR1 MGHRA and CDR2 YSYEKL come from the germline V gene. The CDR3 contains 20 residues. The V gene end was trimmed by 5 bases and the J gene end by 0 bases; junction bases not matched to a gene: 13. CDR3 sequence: CASSVTSGGLSRANTGELFF. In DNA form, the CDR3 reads TGCGCCAGCAGCGTTACTAGCGGGGGGCTCTCGCGGGCGAACACCGGGGAGCTGTTTTTT.

As DNA, the CDR3 is TGTGCCAGTATCCGGGACAGGGGCTCTGGCTACACCTTC. Its translation: CASIRDRGSGYTF. The V and J genes are TRBV19 and TRBJ1-2; 10 nucleotides align to TRBD1. The CDR3 extends over 13 amino acids. Trimming removed 7 bases from V and 7 bases from J; junction bases left unmatched: 6. Germline V gives CDR1 LNHDA, CDR2 SQIVND (reference sequence).

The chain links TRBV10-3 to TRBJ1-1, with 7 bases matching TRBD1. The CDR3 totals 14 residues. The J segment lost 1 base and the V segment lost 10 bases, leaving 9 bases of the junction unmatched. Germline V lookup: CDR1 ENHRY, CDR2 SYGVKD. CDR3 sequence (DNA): TGTGCCAGTGCCTTTGGGACAGCGAACACTGAAGCTTTCTTT. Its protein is CASAFGTANTEAFF.

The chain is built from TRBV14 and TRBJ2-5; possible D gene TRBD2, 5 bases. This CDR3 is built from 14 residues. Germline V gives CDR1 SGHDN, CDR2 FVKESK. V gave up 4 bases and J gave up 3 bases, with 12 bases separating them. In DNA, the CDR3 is TGTGCCAGCAGCCCTCGGGGAGAGGAAGAGACCCAGTACTTC. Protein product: CASSPRGEEETQYF.

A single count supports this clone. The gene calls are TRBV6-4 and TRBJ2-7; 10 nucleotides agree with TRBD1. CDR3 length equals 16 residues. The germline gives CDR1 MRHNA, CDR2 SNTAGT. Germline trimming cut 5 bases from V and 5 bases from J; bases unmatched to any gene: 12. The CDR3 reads CASSLRGGQGINEQYF. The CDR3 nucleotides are TGTGCCAGCAGTCTTAGGGGGGGACAGGGGATCAACGAGCAGTACTTC.

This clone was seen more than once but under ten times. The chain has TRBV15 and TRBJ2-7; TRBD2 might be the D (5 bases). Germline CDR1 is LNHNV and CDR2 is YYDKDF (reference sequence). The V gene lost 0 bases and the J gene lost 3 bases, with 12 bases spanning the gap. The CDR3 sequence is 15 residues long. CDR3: CATSRDELVGYEQYF. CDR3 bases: TGTGCCACCAGCAGAGATGAACTAGTAGGCTACGAGCAGTACTTC.

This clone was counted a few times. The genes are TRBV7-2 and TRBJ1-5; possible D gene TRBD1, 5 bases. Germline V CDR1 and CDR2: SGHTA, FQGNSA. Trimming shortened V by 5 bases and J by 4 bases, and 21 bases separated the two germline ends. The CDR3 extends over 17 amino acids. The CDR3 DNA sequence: TGTGCCAGCAGCCTTCGCGGGACGGCCCCTCTTAATCAGCCCCAGCATTTT. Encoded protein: CASSLRGTAPLNQPQHF. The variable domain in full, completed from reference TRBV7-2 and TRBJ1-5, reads GAGVSQSPSNKVTEKGKDVELRCDPISGHTALYWYRQSLGQGLEFLIYFQGNSAPDKSGLPSDRFSAERTGGSVSTLTIQRTQQEDSAVYLCASSLRGTAPLNQPQHFGDGTRLSIL.

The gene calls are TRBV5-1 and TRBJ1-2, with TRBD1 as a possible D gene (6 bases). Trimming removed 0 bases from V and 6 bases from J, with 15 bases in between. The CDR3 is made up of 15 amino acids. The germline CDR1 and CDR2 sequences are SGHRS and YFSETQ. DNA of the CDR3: TGCGCCAGCAGCTTGGAGGGTCAGGGGTGTCATGGCTACACCTTC. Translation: CASSLEGQGCHGYTF.

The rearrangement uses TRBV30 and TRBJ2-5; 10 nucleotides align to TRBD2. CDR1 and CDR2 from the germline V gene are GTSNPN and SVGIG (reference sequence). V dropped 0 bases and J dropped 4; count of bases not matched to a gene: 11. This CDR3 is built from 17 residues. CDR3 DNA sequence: TGTGCCTGGAGTGTAGGGTGGTCTAGCGGGGGTTCAGAGACCCAGTACTTC. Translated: CAWSVGWSSGGSETQYF.

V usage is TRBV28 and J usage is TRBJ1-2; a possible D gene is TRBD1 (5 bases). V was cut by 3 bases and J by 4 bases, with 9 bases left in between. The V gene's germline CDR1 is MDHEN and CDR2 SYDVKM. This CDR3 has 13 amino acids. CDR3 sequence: CASSFRQIYGYTF. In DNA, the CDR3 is TGTGCCAGCAGTTTTCGACAGATCTATGGCTACACCTTC.

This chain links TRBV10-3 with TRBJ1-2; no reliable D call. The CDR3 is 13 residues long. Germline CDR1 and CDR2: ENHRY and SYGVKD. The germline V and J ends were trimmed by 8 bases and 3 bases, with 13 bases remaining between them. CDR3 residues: CAISSRLHYGYTF. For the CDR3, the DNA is TGTGCCATCTCGTCCAGGTTGCACTATGGCTACACCTTC.

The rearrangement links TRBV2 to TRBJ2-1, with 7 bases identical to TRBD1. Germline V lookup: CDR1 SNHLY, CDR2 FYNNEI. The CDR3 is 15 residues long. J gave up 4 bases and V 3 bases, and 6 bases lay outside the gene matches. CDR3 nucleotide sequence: TGTGCCAGCAGTGACATGGGACAGCTATACAATGAGCAGTTCTTC. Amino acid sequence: CASSDMGQLYNEQFF.

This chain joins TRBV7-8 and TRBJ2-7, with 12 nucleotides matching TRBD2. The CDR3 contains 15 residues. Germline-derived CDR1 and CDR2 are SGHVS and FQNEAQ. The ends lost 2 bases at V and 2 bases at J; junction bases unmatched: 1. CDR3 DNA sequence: TGTGCCAGCAGCTTAAGGACTAGCGGGACCTACGAGCAGTACTTC. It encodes CASSLRTSGTYEQYF. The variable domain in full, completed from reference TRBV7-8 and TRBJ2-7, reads GAGVSQSPRYKVAKRGQDVALRCDPISGHVSLFWYQQALGQGPEFLTYFQNEAQLDKSGLPSDRFFAERPEGSVSTLKIQRTQQEDSAVYLCASSLRTSGTYEQYFGPGTRLTVT.

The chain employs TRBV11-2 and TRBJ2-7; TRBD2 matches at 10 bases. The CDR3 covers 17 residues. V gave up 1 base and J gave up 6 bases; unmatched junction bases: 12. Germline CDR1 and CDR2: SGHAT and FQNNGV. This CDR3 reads CASSLGDQRGGPIEQYF. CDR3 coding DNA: TGTGCCAGCAGCTTAGGGGACCAGCGGGGGGGCCCGATCGAGCAGTACTTC.

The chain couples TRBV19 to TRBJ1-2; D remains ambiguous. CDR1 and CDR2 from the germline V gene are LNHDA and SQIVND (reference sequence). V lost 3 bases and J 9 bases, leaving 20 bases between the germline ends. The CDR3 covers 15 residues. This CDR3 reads CASSMKWRFPSRYTF. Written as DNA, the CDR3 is TGTGCCAGTAGTATGAAATGGAGGTTCCCTTCCCGCTACACCTTC.

The CDR3 loop reads CASSRDSLANYGYTF. CDR3 in DNA: TGTGCCAGCAGCCGGGACAGCTTAGCTAACTATGGCTACACCTTC. The chain carries TRBV5-5 and TRBJ1-2, with 7 bases lining up with TRBD1. The CDR3 consists of 15 residues. Germline loops: CDR1 SGHKS, CDR2 YYEKEE (reference sequence). The V gene end was trimmed by 4 bases and the J gene end by 0 bases; junction bases not matched to a gene: 6.

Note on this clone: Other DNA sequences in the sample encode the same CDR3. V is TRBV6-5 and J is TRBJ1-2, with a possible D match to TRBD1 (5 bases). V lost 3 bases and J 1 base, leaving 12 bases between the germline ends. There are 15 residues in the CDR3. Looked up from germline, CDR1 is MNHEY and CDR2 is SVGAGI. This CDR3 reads CASSYQSTVNYGYTF. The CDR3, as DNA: TGTGCCAGCAGTTATCAATCGACAGTTAACTATGGCTACACCTTC.

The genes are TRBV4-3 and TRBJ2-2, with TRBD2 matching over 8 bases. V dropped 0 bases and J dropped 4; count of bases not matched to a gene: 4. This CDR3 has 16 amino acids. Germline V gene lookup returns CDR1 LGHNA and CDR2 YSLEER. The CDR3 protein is CASSQDRGGSTGELFF. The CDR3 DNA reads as TGCGCCAGCAGCCAAGACCGCGGGGGGTCCACCGGGGAGCTGTTTTTT.

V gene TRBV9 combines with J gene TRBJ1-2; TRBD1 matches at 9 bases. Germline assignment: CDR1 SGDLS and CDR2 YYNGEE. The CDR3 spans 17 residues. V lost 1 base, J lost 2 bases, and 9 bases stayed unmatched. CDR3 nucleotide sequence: TGTGCCAGCAGCGTAACCCAAGGAACAGGGGGCAACTATGGCTACACCTTC. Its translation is CASSVTQGTGGNYGYTF.

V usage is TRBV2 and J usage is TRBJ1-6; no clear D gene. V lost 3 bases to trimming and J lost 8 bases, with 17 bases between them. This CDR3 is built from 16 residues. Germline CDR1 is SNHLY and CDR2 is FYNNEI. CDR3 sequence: CASSDSKGGYHSPLHF. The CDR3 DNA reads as TGTGCCAGCAGTGATAGTAAGGGAGGGTACCATTCACCCCTCCACTTT.